Listed below are T cell receptor beta chains from one sample, sequenced in a study of blood T cell repertoires in COVID-19. This table comes from immunoSEQ multiplex PCR, and its TCRdb copy is limited to in-frame clones, with some not included. The table has roughly 72,000 clones, about four fifths seen once. Sequences were obtained from peripheral blood. These receptors were obtained from a woman older than 75 with active or convalescent COVID-19. Both conserved end residues are part of each CDR3. The D gene is left open where the match is weak. Size is stated for part of the rows, as once, few or many counts, or as a class when the clone is expanded.

j_call: TRBJ2-2
d_call: -
clone_size: -
v_call: TRBV12-5
cdr3_nt: TGTGCTAGTGGTTTCACAGGAGCGAACACCGGGGAGCTGTTTTTT
cdr3_aa: CASGFTGANTGELFF

j_call: TRBJ2-3
d_call: TRBD2
clone_size: -
v_call: TRBV3-1/TRBV3-2
cdr3_nt: TGTGCCAGCAGAAGACTAGCGGGGGGTTCAAGTGCGCAGTATTTT
cdr3_aa: CASRRLAGGSSAQYF

j_call: TRBJ2-3
d_call: -
clone_size: -
v_call: TRBV25-1
cdr3_nt: TGTGCAACCCACGGGTACTTAACAGATACGCAGTATTTT
cdr3_aa: CATHGYLTDTQYF

j_call: TRBJ2-5
d_call: TRBD1
clone_size: once
v_call: TRBV7-3
cdr3_nt: TGTGCCAGCAGCCGCGACAGGGGGCGAAGGGAGACCCAGTACTTC
cdr3_aa: CASSRDRGRRETQYF

j_call: TRBJ1-3
d_call: -
clone_size: -
v_call: TRBV29-1
cdr3_nt: TGCAGCGTTGAATCCCCAGGTGGAAACACCATATATTTT
cdr3_aa: CSVESPGGNTIYF

j_call: TRBJ2-5
d_call: TRBD2
clone_size: few
v_call: TRBV19
cdr3_nt: TGTGCCAGTAGCGCTGTCCCGGGACTAGCGGAGACCCAAGAGACCCAGTACTTC
cdr3_aa: CASSAVPGLAETQETQYF

j_call: TRBJ2-2
d_call: TRBD1
clone_size: few
v_call: TRBV5-1
cdr3_nt: TGCGCCAGCAGCTTGGAGGGGGCCAGCACCGGGGAGCTGTTTTTT
cdr3_aa: CASSLEGASTGELFF

j_call: TRBJ2-3
d_call: -
clone_size: -
v_call: TRBV18
cdr3_nt: TGTGCCAGCTCAACTACTTCCGATACGCAGTATTTT
cdr3_aa: CASSTTSDTQYF

j_call: TRBJ2-5
d_call: -
clone_size: -
v_call: TRBV18
cdr3_nt: TGTGCCAGCTCACCTCCCCTACAAGAGACCCAGTACTTC
cdr3_aa: CASSPPLQETQYF

j_call: TRBJ1-1
d_call: -
clone_size: once
v_call: TRBV12-3/TRBV12-4
cdr3_nt: TGTGCCAGCAGACCGACGGGGAACACTGAAGCTTTCTTT
cdr3_aa: CASRPTGNTEAFF

j_call: TRBJ2-1
d_call: TRBD2
clone_size: few
v_call: TRBV27
cdr3_nt: TGTGCCAGCGGCAGCGGGAGGGTCTATGAGCAGTTCTTC
cdr3_aa: CASGSGRVYEQFF

j_call: TRBJ1-4
d_call: TRBD1
clone_size: -
v_call: TRBV5-1
cdr3_nt: TGCGCCAGCAGCGGCGGGACAGCTCCATGGGGTAATGAAAAACTGTTTTTT
cdr3_aa: CASSGGTAPWGNEKLFF

j_call: TRBJ1-5
d_call: -
clone_size: -
v_call: TRBV6-6
cdr3_nt: TGTGCCAGCACCACAGGGCCCAATCAGCCCCAGCATTTT
cdr3_aa: CASTTGPNQPQHF

j_call: TRBJ1-3
d_call: -
clone_size: -
v_call: TRBV5-1
cdr3_nt: TGCGCCAGCAGCTTGGGGCAACTAAGCTCTGGAAACACCATATATTTT
cdr3_aa: CASSLGQLSSGNTIYF

j_call: TRBJ2-5
d_call: -
clone_size: -
v_call: TRBV4-1
cdr3_nt: TGCGCCAGCAGCCCCCAAAAGGAGTCCGGGATAGAGACCCAGTACTTC
cdr3_aa: CASSPQKESGIETQYF

j_call: TRBJ2-7
d_call: TRBD2
clone_size: -
v_call: TRBV20-1
cdr3_nt: TGCAGTGCTAGTCTTCCTCGCGGGGGGCCCTACGAGCAGTACTTC
cdr3_aa: CSASLPRGGPYEQYF

j_call: TRBJ2-1
d_call: -
clone_size: -
v_call: TRBV9
cdr3_nt: TGTGCCAGCAGCGTAGACTGGATAGCGGACAATGAGCAGTTCTTC
cdr3_aa: CASSVDWIADNEQFF

j_call: TRBJ2-5
d_call: TRBD2
clone_size: -
v_call: TRBV6-4
cdr3_nt: TGTGCCAGCAGTGGGGGGACTAGCGGGGAAAGGAAGACCCAGTACTTC
cdr3_aa: CASSGGTSGERKTQYF

j_call: TRBJ1-1
d_call: -
clone_size: -
v_call: TRBV3-1/TRBV3-2
cdr3_nt: TGTGCCAGCAGCCAAGAGAGGGGGACCCAAGCTTTCTTT
cdr3_aa: CASSQERGTQAFF

j_call: TRBJ2-7
d_call: -
clone_size: -
v_call: TRBV19
cdr3_nt: TGTGCCAGTAGTCCAGGACTATTCTCCTACGAGCAGTACTTC
cdr3_aa: CASSPGLFSYEQYF

j_call: TRBJ2-1
d_call: -
clone_size: few
v_call: TRBV27
cdr3_nt: TGTGCCAGCAGTTCCTCGACCTGGCCGGCAGACTTCGATGAGCAGTTCTTC
cdr3_aa: CASSSSTWPADFDEQFF

j_call: TRBJ2-3
d_call: TRBD2
clone_size: -
v_call: TRBV9
cdr3_nt: TGTGCCAGCAGCGTAGATACCGGGGGTAGCGGGGCCACAGATACGCAGTATTTT
cdr3_aa: CASSVDTGGSGATDTQYF

j_call: TRBJ1-6
d_call: TRBD1
clone_size: -
v_call: TRBV2
cdr3_nt: TGTGCCAGCAAAGGGACAGAAAATTCACCCCTCCACTTT
cdr3_aa: CASKGTENSPLHF

j_call: TRBJ1-5
d_call: TRBD1
clone_size: -
v_call: TRBV19
cdr3_nt: TGTGCCAGTAGTGTTCCCCGGACAGGGGGCTGGCAGCCCCAGCATTTT
cdr3_aa: CASSVPRTGGWQPQHF

j_call: TRBJ2-1
d_call: -
clone_size: -
v_call: TRBV6-5
cdr3_nt: TGTGCCAGCAGTTACCCCCCGCGGGGCAATGAGCAGTTCTTC
cdr3_aa: CASSYPPRGNEQFF

j_call: TRBJ2-3
d_call: TRBD2
clone_size: -
v_call: TRBV5-1
cdr3_nt: TGCGCCAGCAGCTTGTTTAGCGGGAGGCTCACAGATACGCAGTATTTT
cdr3_aa: CASSLFSGRLTDTQYF

j_call: TRBJ1-4
d_call: -
clone_size: few
v_call: TRBV27
cdr3_nt: TGTGCCAGCAGTCCCTGGGGAGCAACTAATGAAAAACTGTTTTTT
cdr3_aa: CASSPWGATNEKLFF

j_call: TRBJ1-1
d_call: -
clone_size: -
v_call: TRBV27
cdr3_nt: TGTGCCAGCAGTCCTAGGAGACAGGTTGGCACTGAAGCTTTCTTT
cdr3_aa: CASSPRRQVGTEAFF

j_call: TRBJ2-7
d_call: -
clone_size: few
v_call: TRBV11-2
cdr3_nt: TGTGCCAGCAGCTCAAGGGGCAGTACCTACGAGCAGTACTTC
cdr3_aa: CASSSRGSTYEQYF

j_call: TRBJ2-2
d_call: -
clone_size: -
v_call: TRBV2
cdr3_nt: TGTGCCATCCGGGGGGTATTGGACAGACACCTTTCCGGGGAGCTGTTTTTT
cdr3_aa: CAIRGVLDRHLSGELFF

j_call: TRBJ2-2
d_call: -
clone_size: -
v_call: TRBV27
cdr3_nt: TGTGCCAGCATGCAGGGGTTCGCCGGGGAGCTGTTTTTT
cdr3_aa: CASMQGFAGELFF

j_call: TRBJ2-5
d_call: TRBD2
clone_size: -
v_call: TRBV3-1/TRBV3-2
cdr3_nt: TGTGCCAGCAGCCCCAGCGGGAGAGAGACCCAGTACTTC
cdr3_aa: CASSPSGRETQYF

j_call: TRBJ2-2
d_call: TRBD2
clone_size: -
v_call: TRBV19
cdr3_nt: TGTGCCAGTAGTCGGGGACTAGCGGGGGGCCTGATCGGGGAGCTGTTTTTT
cdr3_aa: CASSRGLAGGLIGELFF

j_call: TRBJ2-3
d_call: -
clone_size: -
v_call: TRBV5-6
cdr3_nt: TGTGCCAGCAGCCAGTATAGCGGACTTCAGCGCAGGGATACGCAGTATTTT
cdr3_aa: CASSQYSGLQRRDTQYF

j_call: TRBJ1-1
d_call: -
clone_size: -
v_call: TRBV18
cdr3_nt: TGTGCCAGCTCACCAACTCAGGGAGGGACTGAAGCTTTCTTT
cdr3_aa: CASSPTQGGTEAFF

j_call: TRBJ2-1
d_call: TRBD2
clone_size: few
v_call: TRBV9
cdr3_nt: TGTGCCAGCAGCGCGCTAGCGGGGATACGCAATGAGCAGTTCTTC
cdr3_aa: CASSALAGIRNEQFF

j_call: TRBJ2-1
d_call: -
clone_size: once
v_call: TRBV5-1
cdr3_nt: TGCGCCAGCAGCTTGGTTACGTTACAGGCCGGTGAGCAGTTCTTC
cdr3_aa: CASSLVTLQAGEQFF

j_call: TRBJ2-1
d_call: TRBD1
clone_size: few
v_call: TRBV27
cdr3_nt: TGTGCCAGCAGTTCGGCAGGGGGCGCGGTCGAGGCGTACGAGTTCTTC
cdr3_aa: CASSSAGGAVEAYEFF

j_call: TRBJ2-5
d_call: -
clone_size: -
v_call: TRBV12-5
cdr3_nt: TGTGCTAGTGGTTTGACAGGGCCCGGAGAGACCCAGTACTTC
cdr3_aa: CASGLTGPGETQYF

j_call: TRBJ2-5
d_call: TRBD2
clone_size: -
v_call: TRBV7-2
cdr3_nt: TGTGCCAGCAGCTTCTTAGCGGGGGGGCACCAAGAGACCCAGTACTTC
cdr3_aa: CASSFLAGGHQETQYF

j_call: TRBJ2-5
d_call: -
clone_size: once
v_call: TRBV19
cdr3_nt: TGTGCCAGTAGTATGAGTTTCAGGGCGAAGACCCAGTACTTC
cdr3_aa: CASSMSFRAKTQYF

j_call: TRBJ1-2
d_call: TRBD1
clone_size: -
v_call: TRBV20-1
cdr3_nt: TGCAGTGCTAGTGTGCAGGGACAGGGGCTGTATGGCTACACCTTC
cdr3_aa: CSASVQGQGLYGYTF

j_call: TRBJ2-3
d_call: -
clone_size: few
v_call: TRBV4-2
cdr3_nt: TGTGCCAGCAGCCAAGATTTTCGGCTAGCGCGCACAGATACGCAGTATTTT
cdr3_aa: CASSQDFRLARTDTQYF

j_call: TRBJ1-1
d_call: TRBD1
clone_size: -
v_call: TRBV7-9
cdr3_nt: TGTGCCAGCAGCTTGGGACAGCACACTGAAGCTTTCTTT
cdr3_aa: CASSLGQHTEAFF

j_call: TRBJ2-3
d_call: -
clone_size: -
v_call: TRBV7-9
cdr3_nt: TGTGCCAGCAGCGACGGGAGGACAGACACAGATACGCAGTATTTT
cdr3_aa: CASSDGRTDTDTQYF

j_call: TRBJ1-5
d_call: -
clone_size: -
v_call: TRBV3-1/TRBV3-2
cdr3_nt: TGTGCCAGCGCGAAAGTACAGGGAATGCAGCCCCAGCATTTT
cdr3_aa: CASAKVQGMQPQHF